A selection of T cell receptor beta chains follows, all from one sample in a study of type 1 regulatory T cells. TCRdb passed the reads through MiXCR, listing each CDR3 protein once. The data show roughly 65,000 distinct CDR3 sequences, approximately 50% seen once. These TCRs are of unknown antigen specificity. Sequencing used cultured non-Tr1 T cells, either the whole culture or a sorted T cell fraction (not recorded which). These receptors were taken from a human donor in good health. CDR3s include the opening cysteine and the closing phenylalanine or tryptophan. A D gene is named only where the DNA matches it firmly. Size is stated for part of the rows, as once, few or many counts, or as a class when the clone is expanded.

few,TRBJ2-7,TRBV20-1,-,TGCAGTGCTAGTAGTCCAGGGCCTATCTCCTACGAGCAGTACTTC,CSASSPGPISYEQYF
few,TRBJ1-6,TRBV28,-,TGTGCCAGCAAAGACCCCGGGAGCTCCTATAATTCACCCCTCCACTTT,CASKDPGSSYNSPLHF
-,TRBJ2-2,TRBV5-1,TRBD2,TGCGCCAGCAGCCACGGGACTAGCGGGGGAACCACCGGGGAGCTGTTTTTT,CASSHGTSGGTTGELFF
-,TRBJ2-5,TRBV3-1,-,TGTGCCAGCAGCCAAGGGGGTCAAGAGACCCAGTACTTC,CASSQGGQETQYF
-,TRBJ2-7,TRBV12-3/TRBV12-4,-,TGTGCCAGCAGGGGGGACGGCGCCTACGAGCAGTACTTC,CASRGDGAYEQYF
-,TRBJ1-1,TRBV11-2,-,TGTGCCAGCAGCCCACGCGGCCAGGGTCGTACCAACACTGAAGCTTTCTTT,CASSPRGQGRTNTEAFF
-,TRBJ2-5,TRBV19,-,TGTGCCAGTAGTACAGAGGGCGAAGAGACCCAGTACTTC,CASSTEGEETQYF
few,TRBJ1-5,TRBV19,-,TGTGCCAGTAGTATGGGCGCGGGGTCTCAACAGCCCCAGCATTTT,CASSMGAGSQQPQHF
few,TRBJ1-2,TRBV28,TRBD1,TGTGCCAGCAGTACCCCGAAGGGACAGGCCTATGGCTACACCTTC,CASSTPKGQAYGYTF
-,TRBJ1-6,TRBV6-1,-,TGTGCCAGCAACGTGAAGGCGAATTCACCCCTCCACTTT,CASNVKANSPLHF
-,TRBJ1-6,TRBV30,-,TGTGCCTGGACAGGGGTTCGGGGATCACCCCTCCACTTT,CAWTGVRGSPLHF
-,TRBJ1-1,TRBV19,-,TGTGCCAGTAGTGTCGCCGGGGGGCTGTACACTGAAGCTTTCTTT,CASSVAGGLYTEAFF
few,TRBJ2-4,TRBV7-2,-,TGTGCCAGCAGCTTAGCCCCGGGTTCTACCATTCAGTACTTC,CASSLAPGSTIQYF
-,TRBJ1-1,TRBV20-1,-,TGCAGTGCTAGAGATCTGAACAGATCCCCTTTCTTT,CSARDLNRSPFF
medium-sized,TRBJ2-3,TRBV20-1,-,TGCAGTTTCCTTCCCGGCGGGGACCCTAGCACAGATACGCAGTATTTT,CSFLPGGDPSTDTQYF
few,TRBJ1-1,TRBV2,-,TGTGCCAGCAGTCAACCAGGGCTGGCAGGGATGAATACTGAAGCTTTCTTT,CASSQPGLAGMNTEAFF
-,TRBJ2-2,TRBV20-1,TRBD1,TGCAGTGCTCGACGCGCCGGGACAGCCAGCACGAACACCGGGGAGCTGTTTTTT,CSARRAGTASTNTGELFF